What follows are 6 T cell receptor beta chains derived from one specimen sequenced in a study of beta chain features in type 1 diabetes. The whole isolated RNA underwent reverse transcription, so sequencing captured expressed TCRB transcripts. Only in-frame clones appear in the TCRdb table, and some are missing; sequencing was by immunoSEQ multiplex PCR. The data hold 300,000 to 350,000 clones, with 12% to 15% observed a single time. Sequenced sample: central memory CD4+ T cells from blood. Receptors were obtained from a man aged 25-40 years in good health.

This clone was observed a handful of times. At one end, the junction sequence differs from germline, possibly due to a read error. The rearrangement joins TRBV7-2 to TRBJ1-2; perhaps TRBD1 as D (5 bases). Germline loops: CDR1 SGHTA, CDR2 FQGNSA. This CDR3 has 15 residues. CDR3 protein: CASSQVGDPGGGYTF. The CDR3 bases are TGCGCCAGCAGCCAAGTTGGGGACCCGGGGGGAGGCTACACCTTC.

This clone was found a few times. The chain employs TRBV27 and TRBJ1-1; D perhaps matches TRBD1 (6 bases). Germline V gene lookup returns CDR1 MNHEY and CDR2 SMNVEV (reference sequence). CDR3 length equals 18 residues. The V gene lost 6 bases and the J gene lost 0 bases, with 23 bases spanning the gap. CDR3 in amino acids: CASSEQGFRIGVNTEAFF. The DNA of the CDR3 is TGTGCCAGCAGCGAACAGGGATTTCGTATTGGGGTGAACACTGAAGCTTTCTTT.

This clone was counted a few times. This chain connects TRBV9 to TRBJ1-4; D remains ambiguous. Germline V gene data show CDR1 as SGDLS and CDR2 as YYNGEE. The CDR3 totals 13 residues. Trimming stripped 0 bases from V and 5 bases from J, with 5 bases between. This chain's CDR3 is CASSVGVNEKLFF. The CDR3 DNA is TGTGCCAGCAGCGTAGGTGTAAATGAAAAACTGTTTTTT.

V and J are TRBV25-1 and TRBJ1-5; possibly TRBD1 for D (5 bases). V lost 8 bases and J 0 bases, leaving 17 bases between the germline ends. CDR3 length: 16 residues. The germline V gene has CDR1 MGHDK and CDR2 SYGVNS. The CDR3, as DNA: TGTGCCAGCCCGACCCCTCGAGGGGCTAGCAATCAGCCCCAGCATTTT. Residues: CASPTPRGASNQPQHF. Full variable domain (missing parts from reference TRBV25-1 and TRBJ1-5): EADIYQTPRYLVIGTGKKITLECSQTMGHDKMYWYQQDPGMELHLIHYSYGVNSTEKGDLSSESTVSRIRTEHFPLTLESARPSHTSQYLCASPTPRGASNQPQHFGDGTRLSIL.

This clone occurred a few times. This sequence joins TRBV7-9 and TRBJ1-2; D not certain. The CDR3 covers 15 residues. Trimming removed 2 bases from V and 2 bases from J, with 12 bases in between. CDR1 and CDR2 (germline): SEHNR, FQNEAQ (reference sequence). This chain's CDR3 is CASSLSAAVNYGYTF. The CDR3 region has the DNA TGTGCCAGCAGCTTATCTGCGGCCGTAAACTATGGCTACACCTTC.

The genes are TRBV7-2 and TRBJ1-2; D unresolved. Trimming took off 1 base at V and 4 bases at J, with 13 bases between the two ends. Germline V gene sequence: CDR1 SGHTA, CDR2 FQGNSA. The CDR3 has 15 amino acids. The CDR3 protein is CASSLEGRRAYGYTF. For the CDR3, the DNA is TGTGCCAGCAGCTTAGAAGGCCGAAGAGCCTATGGCTACACCTTC.